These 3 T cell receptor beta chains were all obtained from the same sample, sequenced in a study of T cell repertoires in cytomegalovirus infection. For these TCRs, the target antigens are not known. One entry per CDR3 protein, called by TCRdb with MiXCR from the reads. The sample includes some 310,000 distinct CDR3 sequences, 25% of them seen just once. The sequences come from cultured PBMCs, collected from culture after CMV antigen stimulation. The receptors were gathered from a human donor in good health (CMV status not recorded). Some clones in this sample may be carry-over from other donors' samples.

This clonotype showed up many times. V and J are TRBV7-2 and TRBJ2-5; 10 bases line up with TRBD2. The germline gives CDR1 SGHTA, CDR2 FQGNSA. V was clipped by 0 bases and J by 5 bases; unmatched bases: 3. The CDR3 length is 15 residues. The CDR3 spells CASSLALSGRETQYF. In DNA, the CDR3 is TGTGCCAGCAGCTTAGCTCTTAGCGGGAGGGAGACCCAGTACTTC.

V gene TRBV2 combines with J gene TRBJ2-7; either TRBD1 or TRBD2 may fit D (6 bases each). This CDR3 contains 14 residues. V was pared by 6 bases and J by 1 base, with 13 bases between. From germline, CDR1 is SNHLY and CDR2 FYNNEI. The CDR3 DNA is TGTGCCAGCAGAAGAGGGGGGAGTTCCTACGAGCAGTACGTC. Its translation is CASRRGGSSYEQYV.

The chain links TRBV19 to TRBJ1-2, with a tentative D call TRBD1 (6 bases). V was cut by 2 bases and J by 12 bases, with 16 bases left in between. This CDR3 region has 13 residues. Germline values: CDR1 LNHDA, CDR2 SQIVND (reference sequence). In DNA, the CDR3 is TGTGCCAGTAGTATACCCGAGAACAGGGCGGACACCTTC. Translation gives CASSIPENRADTF.